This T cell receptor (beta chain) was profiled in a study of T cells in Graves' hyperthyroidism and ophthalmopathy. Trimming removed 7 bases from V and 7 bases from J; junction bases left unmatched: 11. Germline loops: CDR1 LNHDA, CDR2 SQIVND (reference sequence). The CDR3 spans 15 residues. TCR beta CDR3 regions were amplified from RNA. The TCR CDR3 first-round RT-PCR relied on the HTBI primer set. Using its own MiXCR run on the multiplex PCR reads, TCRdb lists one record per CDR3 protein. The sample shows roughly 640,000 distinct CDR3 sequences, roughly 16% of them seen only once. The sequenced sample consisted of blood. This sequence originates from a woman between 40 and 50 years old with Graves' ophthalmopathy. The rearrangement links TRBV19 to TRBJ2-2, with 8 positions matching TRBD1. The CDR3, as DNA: TGTGCCAGTAAAAGACAGGGGTTTCAAGGCGGGGAGCTGTTTTTT. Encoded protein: CASKRQGFQGGELFF. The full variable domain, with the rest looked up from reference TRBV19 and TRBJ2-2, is DGGITQSPKYLFRKEGQNVTLSCEQNLNHDAMYWYRQDPGQGLRLIYYSQIVNDFQKGDIAEGYSVSREKKESFPLTVTSAQKNPTAFYLCASKRQGFQGGELFFGEGSRLTVL.